This TCR beta chain appears in the sequencing data of a study of blood T cell repertoires in COVID-19. In the study overall: Samples taken during acute and convalescent COVID-19 were collected in the United States, Italy and Spain. T cells, B-cell-depleted T cells, or PBMCs provided the cDNA or gDNA that served as material.

Profiling relied on immunoSEQ multiplex PCR, and the TCRdb table lists in-frame clones only, not all of them. Of roughly 400,000 clones listed, roughly 87% are singletons. Clinical history as reported by participants underpinned cohort assignment. J was trimmed by 10 bases and V by 1 base; bases with no gene match: 4. The CDR3 is 14 amino acids. Germline V gives CDR1 LGHDT, CDR2 YNNKEL (reference sequence). The sample was PBMCs or T cells enriched from blood (not recorded which). The chain couples TRBV3-1 (or the pseudogene TRBV3-2) to TRBJ2-2; 9 bases agree with TRBD2. The TCR sequence derives from a woman aged 40 to 50 with acute COVID-19. The CDR3 nucleotides read TGTGCCAGCAGCCAAGGTGCGGGGGGGCAGGAGCTGTTTTTT. It translates to CASSQGAGGQELFF.